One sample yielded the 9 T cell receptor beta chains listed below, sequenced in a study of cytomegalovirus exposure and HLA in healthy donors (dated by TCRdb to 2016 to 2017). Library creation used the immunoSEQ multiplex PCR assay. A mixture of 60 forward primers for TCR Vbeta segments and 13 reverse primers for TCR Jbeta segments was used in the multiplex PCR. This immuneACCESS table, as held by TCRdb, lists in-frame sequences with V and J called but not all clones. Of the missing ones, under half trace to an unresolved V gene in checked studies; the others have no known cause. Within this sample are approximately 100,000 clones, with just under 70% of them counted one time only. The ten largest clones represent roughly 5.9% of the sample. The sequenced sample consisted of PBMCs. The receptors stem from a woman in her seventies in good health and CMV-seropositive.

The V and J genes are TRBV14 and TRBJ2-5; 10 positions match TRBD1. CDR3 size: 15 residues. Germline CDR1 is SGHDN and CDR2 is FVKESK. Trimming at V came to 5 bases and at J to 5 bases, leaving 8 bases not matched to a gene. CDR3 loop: CASSSQTGGRETQYF. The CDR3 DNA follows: TGTGCCAGCAGCTCCCAGACAGGGGGCAGGGAGACCCAGTACTTC.

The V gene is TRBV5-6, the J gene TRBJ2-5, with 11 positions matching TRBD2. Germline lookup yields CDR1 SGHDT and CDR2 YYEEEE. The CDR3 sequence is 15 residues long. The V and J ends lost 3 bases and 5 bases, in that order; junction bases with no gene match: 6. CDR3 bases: TGTGCCAGCAGCTCGGGACTAGCGGCGGGGGAGACCCAGTACTTC. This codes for CASSSGLAAGETQYF.

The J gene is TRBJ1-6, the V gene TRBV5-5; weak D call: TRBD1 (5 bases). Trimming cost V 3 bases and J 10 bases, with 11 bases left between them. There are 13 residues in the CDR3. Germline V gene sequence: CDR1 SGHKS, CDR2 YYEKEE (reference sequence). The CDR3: CASSWGSPSPLHF. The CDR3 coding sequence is TGTGCCAGCAGCTGGGGCAGCCCATCACCCCTCCACTTT.

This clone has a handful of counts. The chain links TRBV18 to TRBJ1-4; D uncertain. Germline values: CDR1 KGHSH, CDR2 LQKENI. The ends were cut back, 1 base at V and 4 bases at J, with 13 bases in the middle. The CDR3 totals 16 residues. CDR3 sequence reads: CASSPRSPGNNEKLFF. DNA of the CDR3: TGTGCCAGCTCACCACGATCACCGGGGAATAATGAAAAACTGTTTTTT. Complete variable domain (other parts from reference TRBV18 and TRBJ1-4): NAGVMQNPRHLVRRRGQEARLRCSPMKGHSHVYWYRQLPEEGLKFMVYLQKENIIDESGMPKERFSAEFPKEGPSILRIQQVVRGDSAAYFCASSPRSPGNNEKLFFGSGTQLSVL.

Here the CDR3 reads CASSSSGTGELFF. The DNA of the CDR3 is TGTGCCAGCAGCTCCTCGGGCACCGGGGAGCTGTTTTTT. The V and J genes are TRBV7-9 and TRBJ2-2; D remains ambiguous. The V gene's germline CDR1 is SEHNR and CDR2 FQNEAQ (reference sequence). Trimming shortened V by 4 bases and J by 4 bases, and 7 bases separated the two germline ends. The length of the CDR3 is 13 residues. Complete variable domain (other parts from reference TRBV7-9 and TRBJ2-2): DTGVSQNPRHKITKRGQNVTFRCDPISEHNRLYWYRQTLGQGPEFLTYFQNEAQLEKSRLLSDRFSAERPKGSFSTLEIQRTEQGDSAMYLCASSSSGTGELFFGEGSRLTVL.

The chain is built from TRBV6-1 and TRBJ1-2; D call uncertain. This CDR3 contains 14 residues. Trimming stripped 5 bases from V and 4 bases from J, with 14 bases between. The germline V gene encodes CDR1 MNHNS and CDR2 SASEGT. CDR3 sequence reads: CASSSSAETYGYTF. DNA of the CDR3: TGTGCCAGCAGTTCTTCCGCAGAAACCTATGGCTACACCTTC.

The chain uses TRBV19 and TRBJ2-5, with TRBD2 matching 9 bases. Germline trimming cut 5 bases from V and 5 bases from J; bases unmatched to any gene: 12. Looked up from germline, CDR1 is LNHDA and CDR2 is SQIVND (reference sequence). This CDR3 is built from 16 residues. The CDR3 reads CASSLWGRGGPETQYF. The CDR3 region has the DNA TGTGCCAGTAGTCTTTGGGGGCGGGGGGGCCCGGAGACCCAGTACTTC.

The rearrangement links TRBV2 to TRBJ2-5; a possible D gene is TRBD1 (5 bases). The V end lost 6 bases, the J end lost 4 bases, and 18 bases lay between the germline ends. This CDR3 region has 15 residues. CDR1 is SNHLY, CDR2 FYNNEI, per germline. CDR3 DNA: TGTGCCAGCAGCAAGGGGATCTTGCAGGCAGAGACCCAGTACTTC. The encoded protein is CASSKGILQAETQYF.

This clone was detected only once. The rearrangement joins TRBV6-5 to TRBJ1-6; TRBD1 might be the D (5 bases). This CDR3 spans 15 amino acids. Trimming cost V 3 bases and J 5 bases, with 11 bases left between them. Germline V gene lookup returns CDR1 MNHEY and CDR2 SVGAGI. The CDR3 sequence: CASSYWGLNNSPLHF. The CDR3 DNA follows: TGTGCCAGCAGTTATTGGGGCCTAAATAATTCACCCCTCCACTTT.